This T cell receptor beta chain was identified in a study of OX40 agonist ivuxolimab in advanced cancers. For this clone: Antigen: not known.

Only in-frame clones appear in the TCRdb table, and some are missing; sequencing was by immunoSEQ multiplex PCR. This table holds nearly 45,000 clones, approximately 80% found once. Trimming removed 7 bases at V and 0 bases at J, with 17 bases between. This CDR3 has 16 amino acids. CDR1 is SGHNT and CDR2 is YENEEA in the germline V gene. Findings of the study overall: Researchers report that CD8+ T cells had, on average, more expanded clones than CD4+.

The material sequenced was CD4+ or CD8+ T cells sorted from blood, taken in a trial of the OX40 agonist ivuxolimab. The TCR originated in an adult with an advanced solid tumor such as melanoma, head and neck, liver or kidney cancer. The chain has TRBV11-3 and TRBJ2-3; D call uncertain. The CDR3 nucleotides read TGTGCCAGCACACTTTTCGTACATCCTAGCACAGATACGCAGTATTTT. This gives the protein CASTLFVHPSTDTQYF.